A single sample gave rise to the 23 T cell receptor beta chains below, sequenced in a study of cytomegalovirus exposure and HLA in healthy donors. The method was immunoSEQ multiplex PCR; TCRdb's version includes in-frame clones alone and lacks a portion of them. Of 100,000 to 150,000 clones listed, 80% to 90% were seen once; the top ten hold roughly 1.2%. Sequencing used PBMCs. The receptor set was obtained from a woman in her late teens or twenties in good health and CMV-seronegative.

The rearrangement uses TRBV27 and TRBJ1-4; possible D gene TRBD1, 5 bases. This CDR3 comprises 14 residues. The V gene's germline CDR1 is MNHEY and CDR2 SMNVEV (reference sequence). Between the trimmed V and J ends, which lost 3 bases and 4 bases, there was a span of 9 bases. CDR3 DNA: TGTGCCAGCAGTTTGGGGCCTCTTAATGAAAAACTGTTTTTT. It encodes CASSLGPLNEKLFF. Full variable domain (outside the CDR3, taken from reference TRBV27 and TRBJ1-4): EAQVTQNPRYLITVTGKKLTVTCSQNMNHEYMSWYRQDPGLGLRQIYYSMNVEVTDKGDVPEGYKVSRKEKRNFPLILESPSPNQTSLYFCASSLGPLNEKLFFGSGTQLSVL.

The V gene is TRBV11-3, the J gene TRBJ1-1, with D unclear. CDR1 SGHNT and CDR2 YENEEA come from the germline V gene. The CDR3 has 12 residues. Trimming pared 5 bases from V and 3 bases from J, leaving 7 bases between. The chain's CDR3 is CASSHGDTEAFF. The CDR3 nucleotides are TGTGCCAGCAGCCACGGGGACACTGAAGCTTTCTTT.

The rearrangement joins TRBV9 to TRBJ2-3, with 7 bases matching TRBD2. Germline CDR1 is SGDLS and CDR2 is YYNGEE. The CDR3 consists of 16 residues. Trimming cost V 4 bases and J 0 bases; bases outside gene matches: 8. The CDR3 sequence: CASSRKRGTSTDTQYF. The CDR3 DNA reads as TGTGCCAGCAGCCGGAAGCGGGGCACTAGCACAGATACGCAGTATTTT.

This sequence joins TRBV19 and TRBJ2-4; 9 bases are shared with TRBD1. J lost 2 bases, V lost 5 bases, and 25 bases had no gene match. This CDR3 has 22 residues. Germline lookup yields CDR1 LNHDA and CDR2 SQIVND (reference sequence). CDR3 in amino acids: CASSPLVLNRGQMSVSKNIQYF. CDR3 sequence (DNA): TGTGCCAGTAGTCCCCTGGTGTTAAACAGGGGGCAAATGAGCGTATCCAAAAACATTCAGTACTTC.

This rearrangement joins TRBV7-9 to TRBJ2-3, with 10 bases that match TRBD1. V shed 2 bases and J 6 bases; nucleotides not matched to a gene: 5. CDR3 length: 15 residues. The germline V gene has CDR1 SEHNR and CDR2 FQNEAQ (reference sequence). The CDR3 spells CASSLRQGARDTQYF. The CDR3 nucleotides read TGTGCCAGCAGCTTAAGACAGGGGGCGCGGGATACGCAGTATTTT.

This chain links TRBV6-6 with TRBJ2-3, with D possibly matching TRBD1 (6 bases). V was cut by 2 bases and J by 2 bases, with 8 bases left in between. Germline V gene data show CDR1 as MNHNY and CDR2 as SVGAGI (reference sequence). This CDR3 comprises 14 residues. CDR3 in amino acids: CASSYRDNTDTQYF. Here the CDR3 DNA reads TGTGCCAGCAGTTACCGGGACAACACAGATACGCAGTATTTT.

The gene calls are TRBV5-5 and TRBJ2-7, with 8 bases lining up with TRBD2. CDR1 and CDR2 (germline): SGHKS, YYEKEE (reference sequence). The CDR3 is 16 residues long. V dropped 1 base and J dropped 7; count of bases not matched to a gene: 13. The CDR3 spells CASSLLGGGTLGEQYF. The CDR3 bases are TGTGCCAGCAGCTTGCTAGGCGGGGGGACCCTTGGGGAGCAGTACTTC. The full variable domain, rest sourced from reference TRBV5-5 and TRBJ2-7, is DAGVTQSPTHLIKTRGQQVTLRCSPISGHKSVSWYQQVLGQGPQFIFQYYEKEERGRGNFPDRFSARQFPNYSSELNVNALLLGDSALYLCASSLLGGGTLGEQYFGPGTRLTVT.

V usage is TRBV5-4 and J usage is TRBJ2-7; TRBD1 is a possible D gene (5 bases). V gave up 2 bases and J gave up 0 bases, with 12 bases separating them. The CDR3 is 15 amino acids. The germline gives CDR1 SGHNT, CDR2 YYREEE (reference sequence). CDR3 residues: CASSFMWGSSYEQYF. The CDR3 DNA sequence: TGTGCCAGCAGCTTTATGTGGGGCAGCTCCTACGAGCAGTACTTC.

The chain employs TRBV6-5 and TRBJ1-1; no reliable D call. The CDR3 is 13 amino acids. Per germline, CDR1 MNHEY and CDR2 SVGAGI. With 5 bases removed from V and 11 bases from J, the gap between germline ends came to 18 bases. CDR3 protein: CASSNGSGSRAFF. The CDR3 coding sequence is TGTGCCAGCAGTAACGGGTCGGGGTCGCGGGCTTTCTTT.

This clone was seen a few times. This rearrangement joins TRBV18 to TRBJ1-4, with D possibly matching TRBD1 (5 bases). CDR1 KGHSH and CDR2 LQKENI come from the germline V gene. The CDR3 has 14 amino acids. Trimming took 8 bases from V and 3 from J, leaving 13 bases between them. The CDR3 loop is CASGAGSPNEKLFF. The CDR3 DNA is TGTGCCAGCGGCGCAGGGTCCCCTAATGAAAAACTGTTTTTT.

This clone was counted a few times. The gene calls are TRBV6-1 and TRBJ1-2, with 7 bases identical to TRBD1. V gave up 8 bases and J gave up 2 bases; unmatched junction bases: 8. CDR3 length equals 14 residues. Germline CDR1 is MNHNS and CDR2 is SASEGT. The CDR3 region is CASLQDRANYGYTF. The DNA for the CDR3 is TGTGCCAGCTTACAAGACAGGGCCAACTATGGCTACACCTTC.

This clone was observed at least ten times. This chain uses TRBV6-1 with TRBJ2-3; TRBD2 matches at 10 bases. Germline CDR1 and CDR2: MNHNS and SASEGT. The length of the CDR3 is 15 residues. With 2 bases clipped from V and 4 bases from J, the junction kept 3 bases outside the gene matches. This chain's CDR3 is CASSEYSGGPDTQYF. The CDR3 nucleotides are TGTGCCAGCAGTGAATATAGCGGGGGGCCAGATACGCAGTATTTT.

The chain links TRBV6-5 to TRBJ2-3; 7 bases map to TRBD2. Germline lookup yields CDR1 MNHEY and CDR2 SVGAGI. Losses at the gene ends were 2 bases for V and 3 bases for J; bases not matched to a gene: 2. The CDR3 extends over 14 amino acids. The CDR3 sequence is CASSYGGDTDTQYF. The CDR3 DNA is TGTGCCAGCAGTTACGGGGGGGATACAGATACGCAGTATTTT.

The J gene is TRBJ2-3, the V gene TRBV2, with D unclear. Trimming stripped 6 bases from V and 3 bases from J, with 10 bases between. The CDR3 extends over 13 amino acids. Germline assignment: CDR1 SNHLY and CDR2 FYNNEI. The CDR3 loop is CASRGLTTDTQYF. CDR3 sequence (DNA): TGTGCCAGCAGGGGCCTAACGACAGATACGCAGTATTTT. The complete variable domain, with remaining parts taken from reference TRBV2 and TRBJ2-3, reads EPEVTQTPSHQVTQMGQEVILRCVPISNHLYFYWYRQILGQKVEFLVSFYNNEISEKSEIFDDQFSVERPDGSNFTLKIRSTKLEDSAMYFCASRGLTTDTQYFGPGTRLTVL.

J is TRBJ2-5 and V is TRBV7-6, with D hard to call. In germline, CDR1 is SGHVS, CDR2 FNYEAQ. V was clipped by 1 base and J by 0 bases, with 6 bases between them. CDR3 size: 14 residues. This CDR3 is CASSLGQYQETQYF. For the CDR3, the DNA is TGTGCCAGCAGCTTAGGGCAGTACCAAGAGACCCAGTACTTC.

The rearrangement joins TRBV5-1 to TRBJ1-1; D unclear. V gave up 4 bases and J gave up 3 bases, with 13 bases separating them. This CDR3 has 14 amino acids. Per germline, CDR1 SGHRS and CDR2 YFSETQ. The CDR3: CASSLEGGYTEAFF. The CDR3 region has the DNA TGCGCCAGCAGCCTCGAGGGAGGGTACACTGAAGCTTTCTTT.

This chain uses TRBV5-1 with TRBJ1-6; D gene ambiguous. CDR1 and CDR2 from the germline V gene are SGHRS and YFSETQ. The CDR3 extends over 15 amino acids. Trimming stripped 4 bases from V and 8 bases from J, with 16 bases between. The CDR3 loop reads CASSSGKAGDSPLHF. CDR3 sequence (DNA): TGCGCCAGCAGCAGCGGGAAGGCAGGAGATTCACCCCTCCACTTT.

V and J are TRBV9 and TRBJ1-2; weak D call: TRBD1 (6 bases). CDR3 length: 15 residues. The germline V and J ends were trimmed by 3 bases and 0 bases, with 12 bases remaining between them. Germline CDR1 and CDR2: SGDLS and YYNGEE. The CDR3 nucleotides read TGTGCCAGCAGCGCCGGACAGAGATCTAACTATGGCTACACCTTC. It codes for CASSAGQRSNYGYTF.

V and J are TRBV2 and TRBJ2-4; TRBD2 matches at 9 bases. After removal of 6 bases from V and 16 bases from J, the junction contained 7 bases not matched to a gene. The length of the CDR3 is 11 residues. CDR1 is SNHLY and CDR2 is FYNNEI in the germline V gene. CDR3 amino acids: CASRQSGGTYF. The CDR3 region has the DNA TGTGCCAGCAGACAGAGCGGGGGGACTTACTTC.

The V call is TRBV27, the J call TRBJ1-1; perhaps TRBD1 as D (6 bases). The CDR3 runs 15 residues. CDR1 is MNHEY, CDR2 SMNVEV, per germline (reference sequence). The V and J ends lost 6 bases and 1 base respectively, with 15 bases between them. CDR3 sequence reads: CASSVLDRPNTEAFF. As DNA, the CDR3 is TGTGCCAGCAGCGTCCTCGACAGGCCGAACACTGAAGCTTTCTTT.

This CDR3 reads CSVIWRSGEAFF. Written as DNA, the CDR3 is TGCAGCGTTATCTGGCGGAGCGGTGAAGCTTTCTTT. V and J are TRBV29-1 and TRBJ1-1; D is unresolved. The length of the CDR3 is 12 residues. V was pared by 5 bases and J by 7 bases, with 14 bases between. CDR1 is SQVTM, CDR2 ANQGSEA, per germline.

The CDR3 DNA is TGTGCCAGCAGCATATTCCGGACCGCGGGCGGGGATGATGGCTACACCTTC. Its protein is CASSIFRTAGGDDGYTF. V and J are TRBV7-8 and TRBJ1-2; D uncertain. The CDR3 loop spans 17 amino acids. Germline loops: CDR1 SGHVS, CDR2 FQNEAQ. Trimming took 5 bases from V and 6 from J, leaving 25 bases between them. The full variable domain, rest sourced from reference TRBV7-8 and TRBJ1-2, is GAGVSQSPRYKVAKRGQDVALRCDPISGHVSLFWYQQALGQGPEFLTYFQNEAQLDKSGLPSDRFFAERPEGSVSTLKIQRTQQEDSAVYLCASSIFRTAGGDDGYTFGSGTRLTVV.

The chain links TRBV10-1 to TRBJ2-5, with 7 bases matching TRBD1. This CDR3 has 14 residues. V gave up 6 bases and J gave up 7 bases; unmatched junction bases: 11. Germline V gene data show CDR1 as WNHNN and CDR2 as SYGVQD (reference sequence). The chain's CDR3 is CASSLGTASGTQYF. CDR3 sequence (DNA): TGCGCCAGCAGCCTCGGGACAGCCTCTGGGACCCAGTACTTC.